The clone carrying this T cell receptor (beta chain) was seen only once. Antigen specificity is unknown. Compared with germline, one end of the junction differs, possibly owing to a read error. Primers included in the PCR were 60 Vbeta and 13 Jbeta primers. Only in-frame clones appear in the TCRdb table, and some are missing; sequencing was by immunoSEQ multiplex PCR. The sample contains 120,000 or so clones, about 80% of which appear only once. The sample belongs to a study of cytomegalovirus exposure and HLA in healthy donors. Nominally healthy donors provided the samples, though records likely missed some immune exposures. The CDR3 runs to 22 residues. The germline gives CDR1 LNHNV, CDR2 YYDKDF (reference sequence). Study-wide results and limits: Using a false discovery rate of 0.05, a later analysis showed that fewer than 20,000 TCR beta sequences were associated with HLA alleles. Presence/absence analyses took donor sequencing depth as roughly uniform. According to an earlier analysis, most TCR beta V segments yielded productive rearrangements about 87% or about 30% of the time.

The specimen was PBMCs. This sequence was found in a woman in her fifties or sixties in good health and CMV-seropositive. This chain links TRBV15 with TRBJ2-7; 13 bases are a match to TRBD2. This CDR3 is CTTSRDDAAAGLAGISAYEQYF. The CDR3 DNA reads TGTACCACCAGCAGAGACGATGCTGCCGCGGGACTAGCGGGAATCAGCGCCTACGAGCAGTACTTC.